The 18 T cell receptor beta chains reported below all come from one sample, sequenced in a study of graft-versus-host responses after intestinal transplantation. Tissue processing of the graft released intraepithelial and lamina propria lymphocytes from it. The assay was immunoSEQ multiplex PCR, and TCRdb's table has in-frame clones only and misses some. The sample holds around 15,000 clones; 79% are singletons and the top ten take about 8%. The sequences come from ileum tissue, collected roughly 460 days after intestinal transplant. All receptors come from a human patient who received an intestinal transplant, so some T cells may come from the graft donor.

The chain joins TRBV19 to TRBJ1-1; no clear D gene. Germline V gives CDR1 LNHDA, CDR2 SQIVND (reference sequence). The CDR3 extends over 14 amino acids. The V end was cut by 5 bases, the J end by 2 bases, with 12 bases between. The CDR3 nucleotides read TGTGCCAGTAGTTTCTTAGCGACCAACACTGAAGCTTTCTTT. This gives the protein CASSFLATNTEAFF. The full variable domain, completed using reference TRBV19 and TRBJ1-1, is DGGITQSPKYLFRKEGQNVTLSCEQNLNHDAMYWYRQDPGQGLRLIYYSQIVNDFQKGDIAEGYSVSREKKESFPLTVTSAQKNPTAFYLCASSFLATNTEAFFGQGTRLTVV.

This clone was seen once. One junction end disagrees with the germline gene, perhaps due to a read error. This chain joins TRBV7-6 and TRBJ2-1; D ambiguous. CDR1 is SGHVS, CDR2 FNYEAQ, per germline. This CDR3 has 15 residues. DNA for the CDR3: TGTGCCAGCAGCTTAGGACATAGCTCCTACAGTGAGCAGTTCTTC. Its translation: CASSLGHSSYSEQFF.

As DNA, the CDR3 is TGTGCCAGAAGCTTTGGAGGGAGTAGCGGGGAGCTGTTTTTT. Its translation is CARSFGGSSGELFF. This chain links TRBV5-3 with TRBJ2-2; D is possibly TRBD2 (6 bases). TRBV5-3 is annotated as an ORF whose role is uncertain. There are 14 residues in the CDR3. V lost 2 bases, J lost 7 bases, and 12 bases lay in between.

This chain connects TRBV18 to TRBJ2-2; D is perhaps TRBD1 or TRBD2 (6 bases each). Per the germline V gene, CDR1 is KGHSH and CDR2 is LQKENI. V was clipped by 6 bases and J by 3 bases, with 20 bases between them. This CDR3 is built from 17 residues. The CDR3 region has the DNA TGTGCCAGCTCTCGTCCGGGGGCCGCCGGGGACACCGGGGAGCTGTTTTTT. It encodes CASSRPGAAGDTGELFF.

The rearrangement links TRBV5-1 to TRBJ2-7, with a tentative D call TRBD1 (6 bases). Germline CDR1 SGHRS, CDR2 YFSETQ. V was pared by 0 bases and J by 2 bases, with 6 bases between. The CDR3 runs to 13 residues. The CDR3 DNA reads TGCGCCAGCAGCTTGGACAGGGCCTACGAGCAGTACTTC. Its protein product is CASSLDRAYEQYF.

The V call is TRBV10-3, the J call TRBJ1-1; D ambiguous. This CDR3 has 13 residues. Germline loops: CDR1 ENHRY, CDR2 SYGVKD. V was trimmed by 7 bases and J by 7 bases, leaving 16 bases between them. The CDR3 DNA reads TGTGCCATCACCGCGGGAGTGGCCGATGAAGCTTTCTTT. This translates into CAITAGVADEAFF.

V gene TRBV7-8 combines with J gene TRBJ2-5; 8 nucleotides line up with TRBD1. The J call may not be correct, given that the DNA end is closer to TRBJ2-7. The CDR3 runs 13 residues. Germline assignment: CDR1 SGHVS and CDR2 FQNEAQ. The DNA of the CDR3 is TGTGCCAGCAGCTTGACAGGGGCCTACGAGCAGTACTTC. Translated, it gives CASSLTGAYEQYF.

This clone was seen once. The J gene is TRBJ1-6, the V gene TRBV21-1. TRBV21-1 is annotated as a pseudogene. The CDR3 contains 16 residues. The CDR3 loop reads CASSKPGGAGNSPLHF. CDR3 coding DNA: TGTGCCAGCAGCAAGCCCGGGGGCGCAGGTAATTCACCCCTCCACTTT.

J is TRBJ1-1 and V is TRBV11-1; D is unclear. V was clipped by 4 bases and J by 1 base, with 7 bases between them. The CDR3 covers 13 residues. In germline, CDR1 is SGHAT, CDR2 FQDESV (reference sequence). The CDR3 bases are TGTGCCAGCAGCTGGACGGGGAACACTGAAGCTTTCTTT. It translates to CASSWTGNTEAFF.

This chain connects TRBV9 to TRBJ1-1; no definite D call. The ends were cut back, 0 bases at V and 1 base at J, with 4 bases in the middle. Germline V lookup: CDR1 SGDLS, CDR2 YYNGEE. The CDR3 sequence is 13 residues long. CDR3 sequence (DNA): TGTGCCAGCAGCGTAGGCACGAACACTGAAGCTTTCTTT. As protein: CASSVGTNTEAFF.

The V gene is TRBV10-3, the J gene TRBJ2-7; 10 bases fit TRBD2. Germline CDR1 ENHRY, CDR2 SYGVKD. The CDR3 totals 14 residues. After removal of 3 bases from V and 3 bases from J, the junction contained 2 bases not matched to a gene. CDR3 sequence reads: CAISESSGSYEQYF. CDR3 in DNA: TGTGCCATCAGTGAATCTAGCGGGAGCTACGAGCAGTACTTC.

The chain combines TRBV11-1 with TRBJ1-1, with 11 bases identical to TRBD1. CDR3 length: 16 amino acids. CDR1 SGHAT and CDR2 FQDESV come from the germline V gene (reference sequence). Trimming took 2 bases from V and 2 from J; bases not matched to a gene: 4. The CDR3 DNA sequence: TGTGCCAGCAGCTTACGGGGGACAGGGGGTAACACTGAAGCTTTCTTT. It specifies CASSLRGTGGNTEAFF.

The chain couples TRBV7-2 to TRBJ2-1; TRBD1 aligns across 12 bases. The CDR3 has 15 amino acids. J gave up 8 bases and V 1 base, and 3 bases lay outside the gene matches. Germline V gene lookup returns CDR1 SGHTA and CDR2 FQGNSA. In nucleotides, the CDR3 is TGTGCCAGCAGCTTAGTAGGGACAGGGGGCGATGAGCAGTTCTTC. Protein product: CASSLVGTGGDEQFF.

This clone was seen a few times. V and J are TRBV27 and TRBJ2-5; D is uncertain. Matching the DNA end better, TRBJ2-7 makes the J call doubtful. From germline, CDR1 is MNHEY and CDR2 SMNVEV (reference sequence). CDR3 length: 15 residues. The CDR3 DNA reads as TGTGCCAGCAGTTTATCGTTTTCGCCTCTTTACGAGCAGTACTTC. Encoded protein: CASSLSFSPLYEQYF.

The chain combines TRBV6-1 with TRBJ2-3; 8 bases are shared with TRBD1. The trim removed 6 bases at V and 5 bases at J, leaving 10 bases unmatched. Germline assignment: CDR1 MNHNS and CDR2 SASEGT. The CDR3 runs 15 residues. The CDR3 bases are TGTGCCAGCAGGGGCGAACAGGGGGATGTAGATACGCAGTATTTT. It is translated as CASRGEQGDVDTQYF.

J is TRBJ1-5 and V is TRBV19, with D tentatively TRBD1 (6 bases). Trimming took off 6 bases at V and 1 base at J, with 10 bases between the two ends. Germline lookup yields CDR1 LNHDA and CDR2 SQIVND (reference sequence). CDR3 length equals 14 residues. The CDR3 sequence is CASSGTGSNQPQHF. In DNA, the CDR3 is TGTGCCAGTAGCGGAACAGGGAGCAATCAGCCCCAGCATTTT.

The rearrangement joins TRBV4-1 to TRBJ1-3; TRBD1 matches at 9 bases. The CDR3 contains 15 residues. The germline CDR1 and CDR2 sequences are MGHRA and YSYEKL. The J segment lost 3 bases and the V segment lost 3 bases, leaving 3 bases of the junction unmatched. The chain's CDR3 is CASSHPDRGGNTIYF. CDR3 in DNA: TGCGCCAGCAGCCACCCGGACAGGGGTGGAAACACCATATATTTT.

The chain combines TRBV29-1 with TRBJ2-2, with 8 bases that match TRBD1. Germline-derived CDR1 and CDR2 are SQVTM and ANQGSEA. With 0 bases clipped from V and 8 bases from J, the junction kept 5 bases outside the gene matches. The CDR3 runs 14 residues. The CDR3 region is CSVEDQGAVGELFF. In DNA, the CDR3 is TGCAGCGTTGAAGATCAGGGGGCGGTTGGGGAGCTGTTTTTT.